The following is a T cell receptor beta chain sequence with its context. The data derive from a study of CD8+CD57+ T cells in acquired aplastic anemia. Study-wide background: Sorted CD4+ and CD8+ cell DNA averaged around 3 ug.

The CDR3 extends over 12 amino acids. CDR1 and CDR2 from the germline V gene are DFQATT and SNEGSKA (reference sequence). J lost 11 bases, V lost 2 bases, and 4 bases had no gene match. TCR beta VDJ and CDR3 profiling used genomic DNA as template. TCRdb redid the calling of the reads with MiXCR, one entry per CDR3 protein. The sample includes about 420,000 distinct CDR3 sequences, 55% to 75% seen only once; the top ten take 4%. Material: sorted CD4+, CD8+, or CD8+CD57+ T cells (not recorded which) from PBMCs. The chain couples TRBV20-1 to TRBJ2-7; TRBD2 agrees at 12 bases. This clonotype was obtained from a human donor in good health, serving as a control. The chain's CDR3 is CSARKLAGGKYF. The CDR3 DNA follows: TGCAGTGCTAGAAAGCTAGCGGGGGGGAAGTACTTC.